This TCR beta chain was identified during a study of T-cell memory formation after mild COVID-19. Overall study: TCR clusters were mostly donor specific. Study results and limitations: Later expanders leaned CD4+, whereas clones that contracted between day 15 and 85 were balanced CD4/CD8. CM and EM subsets held most contracting CD4+ clones; EMRA held CD8+ ones.

The germline V and J ends were trimmed by 5 bases and 4 bases, with 9 bases remaining between them. Germline V gene sequence: CDR1 SGHVS, CDR2 FNYEAQ. There are 13 residues in the CDR3. A single record per CDR3 protein comes from TCRdb applying MiXCR to the 5' RACE reads. The repertoire holds approximately 28,000 distinct CDR3 sequences, 10% to 15% seen once, with approximately 14% in the top ten. This clonotype ranks as medium-sized. Antigen unknown. This TCR came from an adult woman who had mild COVID-19 (a few samples of this study predate the infection). Cell type and time point are not known. This chain connects TRBV7-6 to TRBJ1-5; a possible D gene is TRBD1 (6 bases). The sample comprised PBMCs or a T cell subset sorted from them (not recorded which). The CDR3 DNA follows: TGTGCCAGCAGCCGGGACATTAATCAGCCCCAGCATTTT. It yields the protein CASSRDINQPQHF.